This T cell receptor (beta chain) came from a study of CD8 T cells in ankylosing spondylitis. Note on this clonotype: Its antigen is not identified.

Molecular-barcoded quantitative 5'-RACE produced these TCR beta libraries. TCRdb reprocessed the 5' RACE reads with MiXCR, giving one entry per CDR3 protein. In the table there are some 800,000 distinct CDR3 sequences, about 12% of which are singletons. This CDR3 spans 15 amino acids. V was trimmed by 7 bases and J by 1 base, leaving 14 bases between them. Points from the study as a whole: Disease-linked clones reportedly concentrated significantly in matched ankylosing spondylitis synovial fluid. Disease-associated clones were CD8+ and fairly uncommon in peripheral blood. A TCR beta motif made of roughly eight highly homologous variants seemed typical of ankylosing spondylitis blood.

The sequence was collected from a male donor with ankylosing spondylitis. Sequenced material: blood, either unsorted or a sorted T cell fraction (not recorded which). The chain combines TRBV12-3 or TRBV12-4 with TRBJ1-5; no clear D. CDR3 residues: CASTLSPWSNQPQHF. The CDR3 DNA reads TGTGCCAGCACCCTGTCCCCCTGGAGCAATCAGCCCCAGCATTTT.